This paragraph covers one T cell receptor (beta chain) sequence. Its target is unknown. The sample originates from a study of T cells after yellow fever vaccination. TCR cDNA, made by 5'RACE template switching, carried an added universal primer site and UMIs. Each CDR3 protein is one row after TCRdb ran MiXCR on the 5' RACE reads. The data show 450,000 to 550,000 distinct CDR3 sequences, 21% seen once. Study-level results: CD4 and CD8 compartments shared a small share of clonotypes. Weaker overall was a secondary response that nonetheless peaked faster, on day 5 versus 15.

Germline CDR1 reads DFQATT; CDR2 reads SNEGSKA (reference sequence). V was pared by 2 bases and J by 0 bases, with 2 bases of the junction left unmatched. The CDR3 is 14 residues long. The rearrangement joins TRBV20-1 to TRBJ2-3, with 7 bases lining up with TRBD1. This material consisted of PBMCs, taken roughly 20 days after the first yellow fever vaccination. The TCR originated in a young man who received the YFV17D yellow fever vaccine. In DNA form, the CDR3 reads TGCAGTGCTAGACCGGGACAGAGCACAGATACGCAGTATTTT. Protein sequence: CSARPGQSTDTQYF.